This T cell receptor (beta chain) was retrieved from a study of technical replicates of blood from a handful of donors. Libraries were prepared by immunoSEQ multiplex PCR; TCRdb keeps only in-frame clonotypes and omits some of them. This sample has tens of thousands of clones, with around nine tenths found just once. This CDR3 comprises 13 residues. The V and J ends lost 8 bases and 4 bases respectively, with 14 bases between them. The germline V gene encodes CDR1 MNHNS and CDR2 SASEGT. This TCR derives from a human donor in good health. Some clones in this sample may be carry-over from other donors' samples. Material: PBMCs. The V call is TRBV6-1, the J call TRBJ1-2, with unresolved D. This CDR3 is CASRLDAAYGYTF. In DNA, the CDR3 is TGTGCCAGCCGATTAGACGCGGCCTATGGCTACACCTTC.